A single sample gave rise to the 18 T cell receptor beta chains below, sequenced in a study of cytomegalovirus exposure and HLA in healthy donors. PCR employed 60 Vbeta and 13 Jbeta primers. Assay: immunoSEQ multiplex PCR; the TCRdb copy retains only in-frame clones and omits some. This sample has 65,000 to 95,000 clones, with roughly 70% found just once. Sample: PBMCs. These receptors were obtained from a man aged 70 or older in good health and CMV-seronegative.

This sequence joins TRBV7-2 and TRBJ1-1; 7 positions agree with TRBD1. Germline CDR1 is SGHTA and CDR2 is FQGNSA. CDR3 length: 15 amino acids. Losses at the gene ends were 5 bases for V and 4 bases for J; bases not matched to a gene: 10. CDR3 region: CASSQIKGAGTEAFF. CDR3 nucleotides: TGTGCCAGCAGCCAAATTAAGGGGGCAGGCACTGAAGCTTTCTTT.

The chain uses TRBV5-1 and TRBJ1-2; 7 bases fit TRBD1. Trimming took 5 bases from V and 4 from J; bases not matched to a gene: 14. The CDR3 sequence is 16 residues long. The germline gives CDR1 SGHRS, CDR2 YFSETQ. CDR3 protein: CASSQRRTGLSYGYTF. DNA of the CDR3: TGCGCCAGCAGTCAACGCCGGACAGGACTATCCTATGGCTACACCTTC.

The gene calls are TRBV7-9 and TRBJ1-1, with D possibly TRBD1 on 5 matching bases. V gave up 1 base and J gave up 2 bases, with 8 bases separating them. CDR3 length: 14 amino acids. Germline CDR1 is SEHNR and CDR2 is FQNEAQ (reference sequence). The CDR3 is CASSLGTSNTEAFF. Written as DNA, the CDR3 is TGTGCCAGCAGCTTAGGGACATCTAACACTGAAGCTTTCTTT.

The chain joins TRBV4-1 to TRBJ2-7; D not resolved. Germline values: CDR1 MGHRA, CDR2 YSYEKL. CDR3 length: 13 residues. V was trimmed by 0 bases and J by 3 bases, leaving 6 bases between them. The CDR3 sequence: CASSQDLNYEQYF. For the CDR3, the DNA is TGCGCCAGCAGCCAAGATCTAAACTACGAGCAGTACTTC.

This rearrangement joins TRBV11-2 to TRBJ2-7; D is perhaps TRBD1 (5 bases). The CDR3 totals 17 residues. V gave up 5 bases and J gave up 4 bases, with 24 bases separating them. Germline CDR1 is SGHAT and CDR2 is FQNNGV. CDR3: CASSQPGFATATYEQYF. CDR3 sequence (DNA): TGTGCCAGCAGCCAACCAGGGTTCGCCACGGCTACTTACGAGCAGTACTTC.

J is TRBJ2-1 and V is TRBV11-2; D is ambiguous. V lost 5 bases to trimming and J lost 5 bases, with 4 bases between them. From germline, CDR1 is SGHAT and CDR2 FQNNGV. The CDR3 is made up of 11 amino acids. The CDR3 region has the DNA TGTGCCAGCAGCCCCAACAATGAGCAGTTCTTC. Translating it yields CASSPNNEQFF.

Comments on this clone: A read error may account for a junction end that differs from germline. The V gene is TRBV6-5, the J gene TRBJ2-1, with 8 bases matching TRBD1. Germline V gene data show CDR1 as MNHEY and CDR2 as SVGAGI. CDR3 length equals 15 residues. The CDR3 sequence is CTSRTDRGSYNEQFF. As DNA, the CDR3 is TGTACCAGCCGTACTGACAGGGGTTCCTACAATGAGCAGTTCTTC.

This clone was detected a few times. The chain recombines TRBV18 with TRBJ2-7; 7 nucleotides agree with TRBD1. With 6 bases clipped from V and 0 bases from J, the junction kept 5 bases outside the gene matches. Per the germline V gene, CDR1 is KGHSH and CDR2 is LQKENI. The CDR3 consists of 14 residues. The CDR3, as DNA: TGTGCCAGCTCTCTATGGACAGGCTCCTACGAGCAGTACTTC. Translated: CASSLWTGSYEQYF.

The chain couples TRBV18 to TRBJ1-5, with unresolved D. The CDR3 has 13 amino acids. Germline-derived CDR1 and CDR2 are KGHSH and LQKENI. Trimming removed 3 bases at V and 6 bases at J, with 9 bases between. Here the CDR3 DNA reads TGTGCCAGCTCACCCCAGGAAAGTCAGCCCCAGCATTTT. Protein product: CASSPQESQPQHF.

This chain links TRBV18 with TRBJ2-1; TRBD1 agrees at 9 bases. This CDR3 spans 15 amino acids. Germline lookup yields CDR1 KGHSH and CDR2 LQKENI. The junction had 5 bases not matched to a gene; V was cut back by 4 bases and J by 4 bases. The CDR3 is CASSLRQGEYNEQFF. The CDR3 nucleotides read TGTGCCAGCTCACTTCGACAGGGGGAGTACAATGAGCAGTTCTTC. The variable domain in full, completed from reference TRBV18 and TRBJ2-1, reads NAGVMQNPRHLVRRRGQEARLRCSPMKGHSHVYWYRQLPEEGLKFMVYLQKENIIDESGMPKERFSAEFPKEGPSILRIQQVVRGDSAAYFCASSLRQGEYNEQFFGPGTRLTVL.

The chain carries TRBV11-2 and TRBJ2-1; 10 bases map to TRBD2. Germline values: CDR1 SGHAT, CDR2 FQNNGV. With V trimmed by 1 base and J by 10 bases, 10 bases remained unmatched. CDR3 length equals 16 residues. DNA of the CDR3: TGTGCCAGCAGCTTAGTTGGGCTAGCGGGAGTTCGGGAGCAGTTCTTC. Amino acids: CASSLVGLAGVREQFF. The whole variable domain, remainder taken from reference TRBV11-2 and TRBJ2-1, is EAGVAQSPRYKIIEKRQSVAFWCNPISGHATLYWYQQILGQGPKLLIQFQNNGVVDDSQLPKDRFSAERLKGVDSTLKIQPAKLEDSAVYLCASSLVGLAGVREQFFGPGTRLTVL.

The chain is built from TRBV10-3 and TRBJ1-2; the match to TRBD1 covers 10 bases. Germline assignment: CDR1 ENHRY and CDR2 SYGVKD. This CDR3 has 13 amino acids. Trimming cost V 6 bases and J 7 bases; bases outside gene matches: 5. The CDR3, as DNA: TGTGCCATCAGGCCGGGACAGGGGATTGGCTACACCTTC. This encodes CAIRPGQGIGYTF.

The chain links TRBV2 to TRBJ2-2; perhaps TRBD2 as D (7 bases). The germline V gene encodes CDR1 SNHLY and CDR2 FYNNEI. The CDR3 sequence is 15 residues long. V lost 5 bases, J lost 3 bases, and 13 bases lay in between. CDR3 protein: CASSSWGGDTGELFF. The CDR3 DNA reads as TGTGCCAGCAGTTCGTGGGGGGGCGACACCGGGGAGCTGTTTTTT.

This clone was observed a handful of times. The chain employs TRBV2 and TRBJ1-5; unclear D gene. The germline CDR1 and CDR2 sequences are SNHLY and FYNNEI. This CDR3 is 13 amino acids long. The V end was cut by 8 bases, the J end by 5 bases, with 13 bases between. CDR3 amino acids: CASSRESDQPQHF. In DNA form, the CDR3 reads TGTGCCAGCTCCCGGGAGTCCGATCAGCCCCAGCATTTT.

The chain recombines TRBV9 with TRBJ2-3; 16 nucleotides agree with TRBD2. The J segment lost 0 bases and the V segment lost 4 bases, leaving 2 bases of the junction unmatched. The length of the CDR3 is 17 residues. The germline CDR1 and CDR2 sequences are SGDLS and YYNGEE. DNA of the CDR3: TGTGCCAGCAGCCTGGGACTAGCGGGGGGGAGCACAGATACGCAGTATTTT. As protein: CASSLGLAGGSTDTQYF.

The rearrangement uses TRBV7-9 and TRBJ2-7; the D is unclear. The CDR3 loop spans 15 amino acids. The germline V gene has CDR1 SEHNR and CDR2 FQNEAQ (reference sequence). V dropped 2 bases and J dropped 2 bases, with 13 bases sitting between them. The CDR3 loop reads CASSLRLDRAYEQYF. CDR3 sequence (DNA): TGTGCCAGCAGCTTAAGGCTCGATCGGGCCTACGAGCAGTACTTC.

The chain is built from TRBV18 and TRBJ1-1, with D possibly matching TRBD1 (5 bases). Germline assignment: CDR1 KGHSH and CDR2 LQKENI. V was cut by 2 bases and J by 3 bases, with 13 bases left in between. The CDR3 is 15 amino acids. The CDR3 is CASSPIGTGDTEAFF. DNA of the CDR3: TGTGCCAGCTCACCAATCGGAACGGGGGACACTGAAGCTTTCTTT. Full variable domain (outside the CDR3, taken from reference TRBV18 and TRBJ1-1): NAGVMQNPRHLVRRRGQEARLRCSPMKGHSHVYWYRQLPEEGLKFMVYLQKENIIDESGMPKERFSAEFPKEGPSILRIQQVVRGDSAAYFCASSPIGTGDTEAFFGQGTRLTVV.

The V call is TRBV6-5, the J call TRBJ2-1; weak D call: TRBD2 (5 bases). CDR3 size: 15 residues. Germline values: CDR1 MNHEY, CDR2 SVGAGI. V lost 5 bases and J 3 bases, leaving 14 bases between the germline ends. The CDR3: CASSTILGVYNEQFF. CDR3 coding DNA: TGTGCCAGCAGTACTATCCTCGGGGTCTACAATGAGCAGTTCTTC.